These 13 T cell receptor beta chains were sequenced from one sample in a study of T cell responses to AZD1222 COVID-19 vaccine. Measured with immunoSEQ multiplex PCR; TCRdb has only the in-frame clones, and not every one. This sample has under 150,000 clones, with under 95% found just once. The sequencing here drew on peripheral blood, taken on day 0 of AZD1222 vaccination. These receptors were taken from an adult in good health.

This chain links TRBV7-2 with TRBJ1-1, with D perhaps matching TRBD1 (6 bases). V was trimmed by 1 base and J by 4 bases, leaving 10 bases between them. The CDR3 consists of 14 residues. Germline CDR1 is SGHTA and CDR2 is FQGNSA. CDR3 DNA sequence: TGTGCCAGCAGCTTAGTCGGGGGCAGCACTGAAGCTTTCTTT. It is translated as CASSLVGGSTEAFF.

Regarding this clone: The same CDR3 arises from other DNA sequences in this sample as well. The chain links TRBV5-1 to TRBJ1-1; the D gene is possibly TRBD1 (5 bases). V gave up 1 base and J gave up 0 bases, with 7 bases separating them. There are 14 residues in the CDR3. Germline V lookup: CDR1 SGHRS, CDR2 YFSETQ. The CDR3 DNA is TGCGCCAGCAGCTTGTCAGGGTTGAACACTGAAGCTTTCTTT. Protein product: CASSLSGLNTEAFF.

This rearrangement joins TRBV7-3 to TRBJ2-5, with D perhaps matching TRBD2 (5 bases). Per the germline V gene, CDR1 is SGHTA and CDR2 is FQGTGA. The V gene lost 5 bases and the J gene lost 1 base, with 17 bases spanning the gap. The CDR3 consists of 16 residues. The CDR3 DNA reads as TGTGCCAGCAGCCAAGGATCGGCGGAGGCCCAAGAGACCCAGTACTTC. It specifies CASSQGSAEAQETQYF. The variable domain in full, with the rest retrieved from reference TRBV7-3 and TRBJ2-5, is GAGVSQTPSNKVTEKGKYVELRCDPISGHTALYWYRQSLGQGPEFLIYFQGTGAADDSGLPNDRFFAVRPEGSVSTLKIQRTERGDSAVYLCASSQGSAEAQETQYFGPGTRLLVL.

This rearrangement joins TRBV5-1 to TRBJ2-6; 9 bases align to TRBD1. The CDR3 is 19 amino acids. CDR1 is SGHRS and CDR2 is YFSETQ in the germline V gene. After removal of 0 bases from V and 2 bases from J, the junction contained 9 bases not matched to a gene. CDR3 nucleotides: TGCGCCAGCAGCTTGGTCTCACAGGGGGCAGCGGCTGGGGCCAACGTCCTGACTTTC. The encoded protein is CASSLVSQGAAAGANVLTF.

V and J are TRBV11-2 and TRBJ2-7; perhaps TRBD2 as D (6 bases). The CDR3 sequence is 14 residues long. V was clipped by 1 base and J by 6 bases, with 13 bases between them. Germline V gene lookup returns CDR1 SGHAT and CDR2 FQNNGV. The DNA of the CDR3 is TGTGCCAGCAGCTTAGGGCTCGGGGGTCGCGAGCAGTACTTC. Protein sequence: CASSLGLGGREQYF.

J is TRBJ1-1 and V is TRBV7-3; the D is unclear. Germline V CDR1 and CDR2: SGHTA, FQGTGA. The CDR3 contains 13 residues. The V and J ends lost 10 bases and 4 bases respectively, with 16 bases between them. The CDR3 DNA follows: TGTGCCACCCTCGGCCGGCCCTTCACTGAAGCTTTCTTT. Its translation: CATLGRPFTEAFF. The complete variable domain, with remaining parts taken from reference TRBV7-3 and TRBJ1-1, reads GAGVSQTPSNKVTEKGKYVELRCDPISGHTALYWYRQSLGQGPEFLIYFQGTGAADDSGLPNDRFFAVRPEGSVSTLKIQRTERGDSAVYLCATLGRPFTEAFFGQGTRLTVV.

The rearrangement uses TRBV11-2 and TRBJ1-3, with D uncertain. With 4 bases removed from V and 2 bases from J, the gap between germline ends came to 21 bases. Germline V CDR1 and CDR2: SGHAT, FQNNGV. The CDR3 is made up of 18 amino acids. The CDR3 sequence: CASSSLKLKSTPGNTIYF. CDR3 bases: TGTGCCAGCAGCTCCTTGAAGTTGAAGAGCACCCCTGGAAACACCATATATTTT.

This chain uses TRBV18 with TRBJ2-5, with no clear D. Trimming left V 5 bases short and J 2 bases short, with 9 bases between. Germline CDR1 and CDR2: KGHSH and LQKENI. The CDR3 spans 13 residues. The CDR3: CASSSNNQETQYF. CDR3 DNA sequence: TGTGCCAGCTCATCGAACAATCAAGAGACCCAGTACTTC. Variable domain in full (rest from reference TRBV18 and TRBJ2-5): NAGVMQNPRHLVRRRGQEARLRCSPMKGHSHVYWYRQLPEEGLKFMVYLQKENIIDESGMPKERFSAEFPKEGPSILRIQQVVRGDSAAYFCASSSNNQETQYFGPGTRLLVL.

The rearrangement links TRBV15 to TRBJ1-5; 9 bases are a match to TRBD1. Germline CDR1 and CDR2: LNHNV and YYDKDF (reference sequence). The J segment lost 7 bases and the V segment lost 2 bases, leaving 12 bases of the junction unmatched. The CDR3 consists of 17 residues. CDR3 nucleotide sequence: TGTGCCACCAGCAGAAGACCGGGACAGGGTCTCAACCAGCCCCAGCATTTT. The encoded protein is CATSRRPGQGLNQPQHF. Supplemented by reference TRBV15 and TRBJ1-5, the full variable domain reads DAMVIQNPRYQVTQFGKPVTLSCSQTLNHNVMYWYQQKSSQAPKLLFHYYDKDFNNEADTPDNFQSRRPNTSFCFLDIRSPGLGDTAMYLCATSRRPGQGLNQPQHFGDGTRLSIL.

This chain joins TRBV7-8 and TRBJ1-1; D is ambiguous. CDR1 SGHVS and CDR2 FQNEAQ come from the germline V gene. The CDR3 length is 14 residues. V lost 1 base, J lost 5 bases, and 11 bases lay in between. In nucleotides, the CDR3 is TGTGCCAGCAGCTTAGTACGATCGTGGACTGAAGCTTTCTTT. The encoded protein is CASSLVRSWTEAFF.

The CDR3 DNA follows: TGTGCCAGTAGTCGTACAGGGGTCCAGCCCCAGCATTTT. This sequence encodes CASSRTGVQPQHF. The chain links TRBV19 to TRBJ1-5, with 7 bases that match TRBD1. The CDR3 consists of 13 residues. CDR1 and CDR2 from the germline V gene are LNHDA and SQIVND (reference sequence). Unmatched junction bases numbered 5, after V lost 5 bases and J lost 7 bases.

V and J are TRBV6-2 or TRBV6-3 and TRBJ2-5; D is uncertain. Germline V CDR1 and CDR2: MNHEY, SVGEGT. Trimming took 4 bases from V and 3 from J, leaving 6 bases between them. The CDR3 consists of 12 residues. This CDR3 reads CASSSTEETQYF. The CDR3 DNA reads TGTGCCAGCAGTTCAACCGAAGAGACCCAGTACTTC.

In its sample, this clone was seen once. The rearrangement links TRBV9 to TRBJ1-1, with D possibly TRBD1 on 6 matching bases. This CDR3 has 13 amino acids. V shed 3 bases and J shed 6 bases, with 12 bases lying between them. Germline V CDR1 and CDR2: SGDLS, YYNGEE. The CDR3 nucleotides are TGTGCCAGCAGCGCCTGGGGGGGGCCTGAAGCTTTCTTT. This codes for CASSAWGGPEAFF.